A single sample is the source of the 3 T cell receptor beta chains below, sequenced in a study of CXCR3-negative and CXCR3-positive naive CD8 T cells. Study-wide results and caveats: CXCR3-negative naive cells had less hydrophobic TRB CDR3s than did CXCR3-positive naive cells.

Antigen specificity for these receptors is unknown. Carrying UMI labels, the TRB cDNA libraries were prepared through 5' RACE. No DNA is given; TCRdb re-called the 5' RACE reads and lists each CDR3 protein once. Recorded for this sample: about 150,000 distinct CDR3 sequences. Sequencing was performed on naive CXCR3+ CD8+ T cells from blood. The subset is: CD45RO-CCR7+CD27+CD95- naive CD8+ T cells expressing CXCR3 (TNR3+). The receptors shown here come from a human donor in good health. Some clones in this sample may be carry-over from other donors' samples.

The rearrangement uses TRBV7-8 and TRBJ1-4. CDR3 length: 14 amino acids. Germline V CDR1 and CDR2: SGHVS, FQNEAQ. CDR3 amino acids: CASSLASGSGKLFF.

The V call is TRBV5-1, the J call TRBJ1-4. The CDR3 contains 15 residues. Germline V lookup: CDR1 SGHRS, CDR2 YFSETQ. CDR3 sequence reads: CASSFYSATNEKLFF. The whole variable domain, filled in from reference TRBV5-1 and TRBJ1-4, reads KAGVTQTPRYLIKTRGQQVTLSCSPISGHRSVSWYQQTPGQGLQFLFEYFSETQRNKGNFPGRFSGRQFSNSRSEMNVSTLELGDSALYLCASSFYSATNEKLFFGSGTQLSVL.

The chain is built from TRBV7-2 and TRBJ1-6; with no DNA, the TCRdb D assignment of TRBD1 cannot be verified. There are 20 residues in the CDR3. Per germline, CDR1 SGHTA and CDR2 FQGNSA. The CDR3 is CASSTRDRGGEASYNSPLHF.